A single sample gave rise to the 26 T cell receptor beta chains below, sequenced in a study of cytomegalovirus exposure and HLA in healthy donors. 13 Jbeta primers and 60 Vbeta primers were used for the PCR. Produced via immunoSEQ multiplex PCR; TCRdb's table is partial and in-frame only. The sample records approximately 81,000 clones, 77% being singletons. Sequenced sample: PBMCs. The receptors were sampled from a man in his fifties in good health and CMV-seropositive.

The chain links TRBV6-1 to TRBJ2-5; TRBD1 is a possible D gene (6 bases). The germline V gene has CDR1 MNHNS and CDR2 SASEGT. Between the trimmed V and J ends, which lost 0 bases and 5 bases, there was a span of 13 bases. This CDR3 has 15 residues. The CDR3 sequence is CASSEALRGMETQYF. CDR3 coding DNA: TGTGCCAGCAGTGAAGCGCTGAGGGGGATGGAGACCCAGTACTTC.

The rearrangement links TRBV30 to TRBJ1-3, with D hard to call. This CDR3 spans 13 amino acids. Germline V gives CDR1 GTSNPN, CDR2 SVGIG (reference sequence). V lost 2 bases, J lost 1 base, and 6 bases lay in between. The CDR3, as DNA: TGTGCCTGGAGTAAGGAGTCTGGAAACACCATATATTTT. Protein: CAWSKESGNTIYF.

The gene calls are TRBV7-9 and TRBJ2-5; 10 bases align to TRBD1. The V gene's germline CDR1 is SEHNR and CDR2 FQNEAQ (reference sequence). The CDR3 covers 18 residues. J lost 2 bases, V lost 4 bases, and 13 bases had no gene match. This CDR3 is CASSSPGQGNHLQETQYF. CDR3 nucleotides: TGTGCCAGCAGCTCTCCGGGACAGGGGAACCATTTACAAGAGACCCAGTACTTC.

The CDR3 protein is CASSVRGAGTGELFF. The CDR3 coding sequence is TGTGCCAGCAGCGTGCGGGGGGCAGGCACCGGGGAGCTGTTTTTT. This chain links TRBV9 with TRBJ2-2; 8 nucleotides match TRBD2. CDR3 length: 15 residues. After removal of 2 bases from V and 4 bases from J, the junction contained 4 bases not matched to a gene. Germline V CDR1 and CDR2: SGDLS, YYNGEE.

The chain is built from TRBV10-3 and TRBJ2-5; 12 bases are shared with TRBD2. Trimming cost V 11 bases and J 0 bases; bases outside gene matches: 4. The V gene's germline CDR1 is ENHRY and CDR2 SYGVKD. CDR3 size: 14 residues. The DNA of the CDR3 is TGTGCCGTTGGGACTAGCGGGTACCAAGAGACCCAGTACTTC. Protein: CAVGTSGYQETQYF.

The CDR3 sequence: CASSPPPGGAFF. CDR3 sequence (DNA): TGTGCCAGCTCACCACCACCTGGGGGGGCTTTCTTT. V is TRBV18 and J is TRBJ1-1, with D tentatively TRBD1 (5 bases). The CDR3 extends over 12 amino acids. With 0 bases removed from V and 11 bases from J, the gap between germline ends came to 10 bases. Germline values: CDR1 KGHSH, CDR2 LQKENI.

The gene calls are TRBV5-1 and TRBJ2-2, with 8 bases that match TRBD2. Germline V gene lookup returns CDR1 SGHRS and CDR2 YFSETQ. V lost 0 bases to trimming and J lost 5 bases; unmatched junction nucleotides: 6. CDR3 length equals 16 residues. CDR3 coding DNA: TGCGCCAGCAGCTTGGCGGGGGGGCCGGGTACCGGGGAGCTGTTTTTT. This codes for CASSLAGGPGTGELFF.

This clone was observed a handful of times. The rearrangement joins TRBV5-1 to TRBJ1-5; 9 bases agree with TRBD1. With 1 base clipped from V and 6 bases from J, the junction kept 5 bases outside the gene matches. The CDR3 loop spans 15 amino acids. CDR1 SGHRS and CDR2 YFSETQ come from the germline V gene. CDR3 loop: CASSLRTGGTQPQHF. The CDR3 DNA is TGCGCCAGCAGCTTGCGAACAGGGGGCACTCAGCCCCAGCATTTT.

The chain couples TRBV5-6 to TRBJ2-1, with 8 bases matching TRBD2. Germline values: CDR1 SGHDT, CDR2 YYEEEE. CDR3 length: 16 residues. Trimming took 4 bases from V and 6 from J; bases not matched to a gene: 12. The CDR3 here is CASSDHPGGTGNEQFF. CDR3 nucleotide sequence: TGTGCCAGCAGCGATCACCCGGGGGGGACTGGCAATGAGCAGTTCTTC.

The V call is TRBV6-5, the J call TRBJ1-3, with D hard to call. CDR3 length: 13 residues. Germline CDR1 is MNHEY and CDR2 is SVGAGI. V lost 6 bases, J lost 7 bases, and 13 bases lay in between. DNA for the CDR3: TGTGCCAGCAGAGACCTAGGTCGGAACACCATATATTTT. This sequence encodes CASRDLGRNTIYF.

This clone was counted a few times. The chain carries TRBV14 and TRBJ1-1; D is perhaps TRBD1 (5 bases). Trimming removed 10 bases at V and 2 bases at J, with 11 bases between. Germline CDR1 reads SGHDN; CDR2 reads FVKESK. This CDR3 region has 12 residues. CDR3 nucleotide sequence: TGTGCCACCACAGGCTACAACACTGAAGCTTTCTTT. Protein: CATTGYNTEAFF.

The genes are TRBV21-1 and TRBJ1-1; the table names TRBD1, a call not compared with the DNA. TRBV21-1 counts as a pseudogene. The CDR3 consists of 14 residues. The CDR3 bases are TGTGCCAGCAGTTCTGACAGGGAAGGAACTGAAGCTTTCTTT. It is translated as CASSSDREGTEAFF.

The table lists this clone with a count of one. The V call is TRBV10-3, the J call TRBJ1-1; D is perhaps TRBD1 (5 bases). CDR3 length: 12 amino acids. The germline V gene encodes CDR1 ENHRY and CDR2 SYGVKD. The ends were cut back, 8 bases at V and 11 bases at J, with 18 bases in the middle. The CDR3 DNA is TGTGCCATCCGACAGTCCCAAGATAGGGCTTTCTTT. Protein sequence: CAIRQSQDRAFF.

J is TRBJ2-7 and V is TRBV5-6; 8 bases match TRBD1. Unmatched junction bases numbered 5, after V lost 3 bases and J lost 0 bases. Germline CDR1 reads SGHDT; CDR2 reads YYEEEE. The CDR3 length is 15 residues. CDR3 nucleotide sequence: TGTGCCAGCAGCTCGGGACAGGACCGCTCCTACGAGCAGTACTTC. Amino acids: CASSSGQDRSYEQYF.

V usage is TRBV16 and J usage is TRBJ2-7; D possibly corresponds to TRBD2 (6 bases). V was trimmed by 1 base and J by 7 bases, leaving 14 bases between them. The CDR3 is made up of 14 amino acids. Looked up from germline, CDR1 is KGHSY and CDR2 is FQNENV. CDR3 residues: CASSQFEEGREQYF. CDR3 in DNA: TGTGCCAGCAGCCAATTCGAGGAGGGACGGGAGCAGTACTTC.

In this sample, this clone turned up once. The J gene is TRBJ2-3, the V gene TRBV5-5; 14 positions agree with TRBD2. Looked up from germline, CDR1 is SGHKS and CDR2 is YYEKEE (reference sequence). The CDR3 is 16 amino acids. Trimming took 3 bases from V and 4 from J; bases not matched to a gene: 4. This CDR3 reads CASSSGTSGGADTQYF. As DNA, the CDR3 is TGTGCCAGCAGCTCCGGGACTAGCGGGGGAGCAGATACGCAGTATTTT.

Concerning this clone itself: A junction boundary mismatches the germline segment, possibly from a read error. The chain uses TRBV30 and TRBJ2-6; 11 bases fit TRBD1. Looked up from germline, CDR1 is GTSNPN and CDR2 is SVGIG (reference sequence). The CDR3 consists of 15 residues. The CDR3 DNA reads TGTGCCTACGGACAGGGGGCACCTGGGGCCAACGGCCTGACTTTC. It translates to CAYGQGAPGANGLTF.

The gene calls are TRBV11-3 and TRBJ2-5; 11 positions match TRBD2. The closer fit of TRBJ2-7 to the DNA end suggests the J call may be wrong. Germline values: CDR1 SGHNT, CDR2 YENEEA. The CDR3 runs to 14 residues. The CDR3 DNA sequence: TGTGCCAGCAGCACACTAGCGGGAGTGTACGAGCAGTACTTC. It yields the protein CASSTLAGVYEQYF.

This clone was detected a few times. The chain joins TRBV2 to TRBJ2-7, with D unresolved. CDR1 is SNHLY and CDR2 is FYNNEI in the germline V gene. The V end was cut by 1 base, the J end by 3 bases, with 13 bases between. The CDR3 has 15 residues. DNA for the CDR3: TGTGCCAGCAGTGAAGAGGCTAGATACGGCTACGAGCAGTACTTC. This gives the protein CASSEEARYGYEQYF.

The chain has TRBV28 and TRBJ2-1; possibly TRBD2 for D (6 bases). Between the trimmed V and J ends, which lost 3 bases and 4 bases, there was a span of 16 bases. CDR1 is MDHEN and CDR2 is SYDVKM in the germline V gene. This CDR3 comprises 16 residues. DNA of the CDR3: TGTGCCAGCAGTTTGTCCCAGGGACTGGGGTACAATGAGCAGTTCTTC. Translation: CASSLSQGLGYNEQFF. The complete variable domain, with remaining parts taken from reference TRBV28 and TRBJ2-1, reads DVKVTQSSRYLVKRTGEKVFLECVQDMDHENMFWYRQDPGLGLRLIYFSYDVKMKEKGDIPEGYSVSREKKERFSLILESASTNQTSMYLCASSLSQGLGYNEQFFGPGTRLTVL.

There are a few counts of this clone. The chain couples TRBV2 to TRBJ2-7, with a tentative D call TRBD2 (5 bases). Germline V gene sequence: CDR1 SNHLY, CDR2 FYNNEI. CDR3 size: 17 residues. Trimming shortened V by 7 bases and J by 3 bases, and 25 bases separated the two germline ends. The CDR3 nucleotides read TGTGCCAGCAAATCGGCTCCCGGGGATGGAATACTCTACGAGCAGTACTTC. Encoded protein: CASKSAPGDGILYEQYF.

The chain is built from TRBV11-2 and TRBJ2-1; 12 bases agree with TRBD2. Per the germline V gene, CDR1 is SGHAT and CDR2 is FQNNGV. The CDR3 spans 16 residues. With 5 bases clipped from V and 7 bases from J, the junction kept 9 bases outside the gene matches. CDR3 DNA sequence: TGTGCCAGCAGCACTTTACTAGCGGGAGGTAAAAATGAGCAGTTCTTC. This encodes CASSTLLAGGKNEQFF. Using reference TRBV11-2 and TRBJ2-1 for the parts outside the CDR3, the full variable domain is EAGVAQSPRYKIIEKRQSVAFWCNPISGHATLYWYQQILGQGPKLLIQFQNNGVVDDSQLPKDRFSAERLKGVDSTLKIQPAKLEDSAVYLCASSTLLAGGKNEQFFGPGTRLTVL.

The rearrangement uses TRBV27 and TRBJ1-5; 9 bases line up with TRBD1. The junction had 3 bases not matched to a gene; V was cut back by 3 bases and J by 3 bases. CDR1 MNHEY and CDR2 SMNVEV come from the germline V gene (reference sequence). This CDR3 is 15 amino acids long. Written as DNA, the CDR3 is TGTGCCAGCAGTTTCCGGACAGGGGACAATCAGCCCCAGCATTTT. Amino acids: CASSFRTGDNQPQHF.

This clone was detected a few times. The chain is built from TRBV18 and TRBJ2-7, with 10 bases that match TRBD1. The CDR3 length is 18 residues. Looked up from germline, CDR1 is KGHSH and CDR2 is LQKENI. The J segment lost 1 base and the V segment lost 1 base, leaving 10 bases of the junction unmatched. Here the CDR3 DNA reads TGTGCCAGCTCACCACTGGGACAGGGGAATGGAGTTTCCTACGAGCAGTACTTC. It is translated as CASSPLGQGNGVSYEQYF.

The gene calls are TRBV11-3 and TRBJ1-1; no reliable D call. CDR3 length: 12 residues. Trimming removed 1 base at V and 4 bases at J, with 4 bases between. Germline CDR1 reads SGHNT; CDR2 reads YENEEA. This CDR3 reads CASSLASTEAFF. The CDR3 region has the DNA TGTGCCAGCAGCTTAGCCTCCACTGAAGCTTTCTTT.

This clone appeared a few times. The chain combines TRBV6-5 with TRBJ2-7, with TRBD2 identical over 7 bases. This CDR3 comprises 15 residues. The J segment lost 2 bases and the V segment lost 0 bases, leaving 4 bases of the junction unmatched. CDR1 and CDR2 from the germline V gene are MNHEY and SVGAGI. In DNA form, the CDR3 reads TGTGCCAGCAGTTACTCGCGCGGGGGAACCTACGAGCAGTACTTC. This codes for CASSYSRGGTYEQYF.